This note documents a single T cell receptor (beta chain) sequence. Its antigen remains unknown. This record belongs to a study of siplizumab effects on memory and regulatory T cells. CDR3 length: 15 amino acids. Trimming cost V 0 bases and J 4 bases, with 10 bases left between them. CDR1 is MNHEY, CDR2 SMNVEV, per germline (reference sequence). Overall study findings and caveats: Naive T cells seemed more diverse than memory cells and seemed major alloresponse contributors.

TCRdb's copy holds only in-frame clones and misses some; the assay was immunoSEQ multiplex PCR. The sample lists tens of thousands of clones; 87% were seen once. The origin of this receptor is a human donor in good health. Specimen: naive CD8+ T cells sorted from blood. The J gene is TRBJ2-1, the V gene TRBV27; no definite D call. The CDR3 DNA is TGTGCCAGCAGTTTATCGAATCCAGATTACAATGAGCAGTTCTTC. This codes for CASSLSNPDYNEQFF.